A single sample is the source of the 15 T cell receptor beta chains below, sequenced in a study of blood T cell repertoires in COVID-19. Clones were sequenced by immunoSEQ multiplex PCR, and TCRdb holds only the in-frame ones, with some missing. Here the sample spans some 73,000 clones, 80% to 90% being singletons. Source material: peripheral blood. The receptors shown here come from a man older than 75 with COVID-19, enrolled during active disease.

V and J are TRBV5-5 and TRBJ1-6, with no clear D. This CDR3 region has 12 residues. Trimming left V 0 bases short and J 9 bases short, with 4 bases between. CDR1 is SGHKS, CDR2 YYEKEE, per germline (reference sequence). The DNA of the CDR3 is TGTGCCAGCAGCTTGGACAGTTCACCCCTCCACTTT. Protein product: CASSLDSSPLHF.

The rearrangement uses TRBV4-1 and TRBJ2-7; a weak D match, TRBD2 (6 bases). CDR3 length: 14 residues. Germline CDR1 reads MGHRA; CDR2 reads YSYEKL. V was cut by 1 base and J by 3 bases, with 10 bases left in between. Here the CDR3 reads CASSQVVGLYEQYF. The DNA for the CDR3 is TGCGCCAGCAGCCAAGTTGTGGGACTCTACGAGCAGTACTTC.

CDR3 nucleotides: TGTGCCACCAGCAGAGATTACGGGGGGCGCGGGGCTGGTACGCAGTATTTT. The encoded protein is CATSRDYGGRGAGTQYF. The chain uses TRBV15 and TRBJ2-3; D perhaps matches TRBD2 (7 bases). V lost 0 bases and J 8 bases, leaving 21 bases between the germline ends. Germline CDR1 LNHNV, CDR2 YYDKDF (reference sequence). The CDR3 extends over 17 amino acids.

The chain couples TRBV7-2 to TRBJ2-3, with TRBD1 matching 9 bases. CDR1 is SGHTA, CDR2 FQGNSA, per germline. Trimming cost V 5 bases and J 7 bases; bases outside gene matches: 13. The CDR3 spans 16 residues. The CDR3 sequence: CASSQSLGQGWNTQYF. The CDR3, as DNA: TGTGCCAGCAGCCAAAGCTTGGGACAGGGCTGGAATACGCAGTATTTT.

The chain couples TRBV20-1 to TRBJ1-3, with TRBD1 matching over 7 bases. Germline CDR1 and CDR2: DFQATT and SNEGSKA (reference sequence). This CDR3 contains 14 residues. Trimming cost V 3 bases and J 2 bases; bases outside gene matches: 4. The CDR3 DNA follows: TGCAGTGCTAGTGATACAGGGGCTGGAAACACCATATATTTT. This codes for CSASDTGAGNTIYF.

The chain links TRBV4-2 to TRBJ1-2; TRBD1 matches at 9 bases. The V and J ends lost 1 base and 2 bases, in that order; junction bases with no gene match: 2. The V gene's germline CDR1 is LGHNA and CDR2 YNFKEQ. The CDR3 length is 15 residues. CDR3 in amino acids: CASSQVGQGNYGYTF. The CDR3 bases are TGTGCCAGCAGCCAAGTGGGACAGGGAAACTATGGCTACACCTTC.

This sequence joins TRBV10-1 and TRBJ1-4; D not certain. Germline V gene data show CDR1 as WNHNN and CDR2 as SYGVQD (reference sequence). This CDR3 is built from 14 residues. V shed 4 bases and J shed 7 bases, with 13 bases lying between them. The CDR3 is CASSAGGGGEKLFF. The CDR3 nucleotides read TGCGCCAGCAGTGCAGGCGGAGGTGGTGAAAAACTGTTTTTT.

In its sample, this clone was seen once. The chain joins TRBV7-3 to TRBJ1-1; D gene uncertain. The CDR3 has 23 amino acids. CDR1 is SGHTA, CDR2 FQGTGA, per germline. The V gene lost 1 base and the J gene lost 7 bases, with 40 bases spanning the gap. The CDR3 nucleotides read TGTGCCAGCAGCTTAAGAAACCGAATGCTTTGGGCCGGACGGTCTTCGTCGGAGGGTGAAGCTTTCTTT. Translating it yields CASSLRNRMLWAGRSSSEGEAFF.

V and J are TRBV4-1 and TRBJ2-7, with TRBD2 matching 8 bases. After removal of 0 bases from V and 3 bases from J, the junction contained 10 bases not matched to a gene. The germline V gene has CDR1 MGHRA and CDR2 YSYEKL. This CDR3 is 17 amino acids long. CDR3 coding DNA: TGCGCCAGCAGCCAAGATAGACCGGGACTAGTTCTCTACGAGCAGTACTTC. It encodes CASSQDRPGLVLYEQYF.

The chain uses TRBV2 and TRBJ1-2; 9 positions agree with TRBD1. There are 15 residues in the CDR3. The V gene's germline CDR1 is SNHLY and CDR2 FYNNEI. The ends lost 4 bases at V and 3 bases at J; junction bases unmatched: 6. The CDR3 DNA is TGTGCCAGCAGTGTCAGTGGGACAGGGTACTATGGCTACACCTTC. It specifies CASSVSGTGYYGYTF.

There are a few counts of this clone. The chain joins TRBV18 to TRBJ1-1, with D possibly being TRBD1 (6 bases). Germline values: CDR1 KGHSH, CDR2 LQKENI. V was clipped by 2 bases and J by 4 bases, with 17 bases between them. The CDR3 spans 16 residues. This chain's CDR3 is CASSPGIIQGLTEAFF. The CDR3 DNA reads TGTGCCAGCTCACCAGGTATTATCCAGGGGCTCACTGAAGCTTTCTTT.

The genes are TRBV28 and TRBJ1-2, with D uncertain. V shed 10 bases and J shed 4 bases, with 16 bases lying between them. This CDR3 is built from 13 residues. CDR1 is MDHEN, CDR2 SYDVKM, per germline. The CDR3 nucleotides are TGTGCCACCCGCCGACCGGAGATCTATGGCTACACCTTC. Its translation is CATRRPEIYGYTF.

The V gene is TRBV6-4, the J gene TRBJ1-2; a weak D match, TRBD1 (5 bases). The germline V gene has CDR1 MRHNA and CDR2 SNTAGT. CDR3 length: 15 residues. Between the trimmed V and J ends, which lost 5 bases and 4 bases, there was a span of 17 bases. CDR3: CASSTNSGGFYGYTF. As DNA, the CDR3 is TGTGCCAGCAGTACCAACAGCGGGGGGTTCTATGGCTACACCTTC.

The sample holds one count of this clone. This rearrangement joins TRBV18 to TRBJ1-2; D remains unclear. The V end was cut by 6 bases, the J end by 2 bases, with 19 bases between. Per germline, CDR1 KGHSH and CDR2 LQKENI. The length of the CDR3 is 16 residues. The CDR3, as DNA: TGTGCCAGCTCCCCAACTCAGACAACACCGAACTATGGCTACACCTTC. Encoded protein: CASSPTQTTPNYGYTF.

The chain has TRBV5-1 and TRBJ1-2; D gene unclear. CDR3 length equals 14 residues. Between the trimmed V and J ends, which lost 4 bases and 1 base, there was a span of 11 bases. The V gene's germline CDR1 is SGHRS and CDR2 YFSETQ. The DNA for the CDR3 is TGCGCCAGCAGCCCCGAGAGCGGTAACTATGGCTACACCTTC. It encodes CASSPESGNYGYTF.